The clone carrying this T cell receptor (beta chain) has at least ten counts. Its target is unknown. The use of previously described methods and listed TCR primers produced the bulk TCR libraries. TCRdb re-analysed the PCR reads in MiXCR, keeping a single row per CDR3 protein. The sample shows about 630,000 distinct CDR3 sequences, around 25% of them seen only once. The authors gated naive CD8 T cells as CD8+CD4-CCR7+CD45RA+ for sorting. This CDR3 region has 17 residues. The data originate from a study of molecular identifiers for immune sequencing clone quantification. For the study at large: Replicates partitioned RNA from about 20,000 or 100,000 naive CD8 cells into five parts, sequencing four.

Findings and limits, study-wide: Over 99% of effector molecules, but under 1% in naive cells, were held by clones with more than 20 RNA copies.

The chain has TRBV21-1 and TRBJ1-6; the D call of TRBD1 is as the table states it, not checked on the DNA. TRBV21-1 is given as a pseudogene. The sequencing sample was made of naive CD8+ T cells from blood, with Jurkat cell RNA spiked in. Subset of the sample: FACS-sorted CD8+CD4-CCR7+CD45RA+ naive T cells. The clonotype comes from a human donor in good health. Some libraries in this study had Jurkat cell RNA spiked in. In nucleotides, the CDR3 is TGTGCCAGCAGCAAAGAAAACCGGGGGCTTTCCCCTTCACCCCTCCACTTT. Translated: CASSKENRGLSPSPLHF.